These T cell receptor beta chains were read from a single sample in a study of T cells after yellow fever vaccination. TCRdb reanalysed the 5' RACE reads using MiXCR and keeps one entry per CDR3 protein. The table lists 350,000 to 550,000 distinct CDR3 sequences, about 19% of them singletons. The sequencing here drew on PBMCs, taken before the yellow fever booster vaccination. These receptors originate from a man aged 18 to 35 who received the YFV17D yellow fever vaccine. Each CDR3 is given without its conserved first and last residue. D genes are given only for firm matches. Expanded clones get a size class; other rows say once, few or many, or leave the size out.

CDR3 protein	CDR3 length	D gene	V gene	clone size
AISGAGRGTEAF	12	-	TRBV10-3	few
ASSAPRLGYEQY	12	-	TRBV10-2	many
ASSEAGRYSANTGELF	16	-	TRBV6-1	few
ASSPDIEETQY	11	-	TRBV7-9	few
ASSSAFWTGVPGELF	15	TRBD1	TRBV5-1	-
ASSQERGNQPQH	12	-	TRBV14	-
ASSFGGTSDASTDTQY	16	TRBD2	TRBV5-1	-
ASSSHSGVTDTQY	13	-	TRBV6-2/TRBV6-3	many
SARVGGTGAGTEAF	14	TRBD1	TRBV20-1	few
SVESAQGWAQETQY	14	-	TRBV29-1	-
ATSDSDPFWISYNEQF	16	-	TRBV24-1	-
ASSQGGWLGANYGYT	15	-	TRBV12-3/TRBV12-4	few
ASSSPGARYNEQF	13	-	TRBV7-2	-
ASSVEGSGGYT	11	-	TRBV9	-
ASSPRARSYNEQF	13	-	TRBV28	few
ASSQDMRTGGTSEQF	15	TRBD1	TRBV4-1	-
ASSWGTSGANTGELF	15	TRBD2	TRBV5-1	-
ASSKGQGQVYGYT	13	TRBD1	TRBV12-3/TRBV12-4	-
ASSLVGLAERGGYT	14	-	TRBV7-9	-
SAVPVLAKNIQY	12	-	TRBV29-1	many
ASSQDERGGSPLH	13	-	TRBV4-2	-
ASSQVSGGNEQF	12	TRBD1	TRBV4-3	-
ASSFLKNYGYT	11	-	TRBV12-3/TRBV12-4	-
ASSIRDREKLF	11	TRBD1	TRBV6-1	-
AWSASGAQY	9	-	TRBV30	-
ASSLGTSGGMDEQY	14	TRBD2	TRBV5-1	-
ASSPGTGWIETQY	13	TRBD1	TRBV6-6	-
ASSLTGWYEQY	11	TRBD1	TRBV7-8	-
ASSLAGGIGNTIY	13	-	TRBV5-1	-
ASSEEGVHEQF	11	-	TRBV25-1	-
ASSQVTYPGEIPTTNTGELF	20	-	TRBV3-1	few
ASSPTGGEQF	10	TRBD1	TRBV7-2	-
ATRGGGETQY	10	-	TRBV15	many
ASSLTGGPGETQY	13	TRBD2	TRBV12-3/TRBV12-4	-
ASSPEGLGNEQF	12	-	TRBV7-9	many
SASRGVDQPQH	11	TRBD1	TRBV20-1	few
ASSGPGLGLNEKLF	14	-	TRBV6-6	few
ASSYSFRMSSETQY	14	-	TRBV6-6	-
ASSPRGGGIYEQY	13	-	TRBV18	few
ASVSGTGDQPQH	12	TRBD1	TRBV6-2/TRBV6-3	-
ASSRDGTSGANVLT	14	-	TRBV5-1	-
ASSVGQGAGNTIY	13	TRBD1	TRBV9	few
ASSLGGMRQETQY	13	-	TRBV5-1	-
SASQDHRVYGYT	12	-	TRBV20-1	-
ASSQDYFGSEAF	12	-	TRBV4-1	few
ASSDREGRNTIY	12	-	TRBV10-2	few
SAREMESYGYT	11	-	TRBV20-1	few
ASSIRAAEKLF	11	-	TRBV19	once